One sample yielded the 28 T cell receptor beta chains listed below, sequenced in a study of Graves' ophthalmopathy and Graves' hyperthyroidism. Amplification of TCR beta CDR3 regions used RNA transcripts. Second-round multiplex PCR came after a first-round RT-PCR that employed HTBI primers. TCRdb re-analysed the multiplex PCR reads in MiXCR, keeping a single row per CDR3 protein. The sample carries around 1,000,000 distinct CDR3 sequences, about 36% recorded once. Sequencing was done on a sample of peripheral blood or thyroid tissue (not recorded which). The receptors stem from an adult man with Graves' hyperthyroidism.

CDR3 nucleotide sequence: TGTGCCAGCAGTGATGCCCCCCCCCTGAACACTGAAGCTTTCTTT. Translated, it gives CASSDAPPLNTEAFF. The gene calls are TRBV2 and TRBJ1-1; D remains ambiguous. The CDR3 loop spans 15 amino acids. The germline V gene has CDR1 SNHLY and CDR2 FYNNEI. Trimming removed 3 bases from V and 0 bases from J, with 11 bases in between.

This clonotype was seen many times. The CDR3 DNA reads as TGTGCCAGCAGCTACCCCGGGAACACTGAAGCTTTCTTT. Translating it yields CASSYPGNTEAFF. The chain uses TRBV12-3 or TRBV12-4 and TRBJ1-1; D is uncertain. V was cut by 6 bases and J by 1 base, with 9 bases left in between. The CDR3 has 13 amino acids.

The CDR3 reads CASSLGQFGELFF. CDR3 DNA: TGTGCCAGCAGTTTAGGGCAGTTCGGGGAGCTGTTTTTT. The rearrangement links TRBV12-3 or TRBV12-4 to TRBJ2-2, with D uncertain. CDR3 length: 13 residues. V lost 1 base to trimming and J lost 7 bases, with 7 bases between them.

The chain has TRBV19 and TRBJ1-1; unclear D gene. With 2 bases removed from V and 1 base from J, the gap between germline ends came to 11 bases. The CDR3 has 15 amino acids. Germline assignment: CDR1 LNHDA and CDR2 SQIVND (reference sequence). Here the CDR3 reads CASSIRPSANTEAFF. DNA of the CDR3: TGTGCCAGTAGTATACGTCCCTCAGCGAACACTGAAGCTTTCTTT.

The chain has TRBV7-4 and TRBJ2-7; no firm D call. Germline V CDR1 and CDR2: SGHVT, SQSDAQ. The germline V and J ends were trimmed by 5 bases and 5 bases, with 10 bases remaining between them. The CDR3 covers 12 residues. The CDR3 nucleotides are TGTGCCAGCAGCGTAGATCCGGACGAGCAGTACTTC. It is translated as CASSVDPDEQYF.

This clonotype was found a few times. The rearrangement links TRBV5-8 to TRBJ2-7; no firm D call. Per germline, CDR1 SGHTS and CDR2 YDEGEE. The CDR3 has 13 amino acids. V was shortened by 2 bases and J by 3 bases, with 9 bases between the two germline ends. The CDR3 reads CASSFLRNYEQYF. Here the CDR3 DNA reads TGTGCCAGCAGCTTCCTTAGGAACTACGAGCAGTACTTC.

This clonotype occurred many times. The chain is built from TRBV2 and TRBJ1-4; D gene ambiguous. Trimming left V 7 bases short and J 2 bases short, with 14 bases between. The CDR3 covers 15 residues. In germline, CDR1 is SNHLY, CDR2 FYNNEI. CDR3 loop: CASTRGYTTNEKLFF. In DNA, the CDR3 is TGTGCCAGCACTCGAGGGTACACCACTAATGAAAAACTGTTTTTT.

The J gene is TRBJ1-2, the V gene TRBV29-1, with D tentatively TRBD1 (5 bases). V lost 3 bases to trimming and J lost 8 bases, with 16 bases between them. Germline assignment: CDR1 SQVTM and CDR2 ANQGSEA. CDR3 size: 13 residues. This chain's CDR3 is CSVEGPPKGGYTF. CDR3 nucleotides: TGCAGCGTTGAGGGTCCCCCCAAGGGGGGCTACACCTTC.

V is TRBV6-2 or TRBV6-3 and J is TRBJ2-7; 12 nucleotides line up with TRBD1. The ends lost 8 bases at V and 2 bases at J; junction bases unmatched: 19. Germline CDR1 and CDR2: MNHEY and SVGEGT. The CDR3 runs 19 residues. CDR3 DNA: TGTGCCAGCTCACCGCCCGGGACAGGGGGCCTTTTTGGAGCCTACGAGCAGTACTTC. This codes for CASSPPGTGGLFGAYEQYF.

A word on this clonotype: Being one base from a much bigger clone, this may be a read error. This chain links TRBV25-1 with TRBJ2-5; 11 bases fit TRBD2. V shed 6 bases, J shed 8 bases, and the junction held 11 bases outside the gene matches. The germline CDR1 and CDR2 sequences are MGHDK and SYGVNS. This CDR3 comprises 15 residues. In DNA form, the CDR3 reads TGTGCCAGCAGCCCAAGTAGCGGGAGGGCCCTTACCCAGTACTTC. Translation gives CASSPSSGRALTQYF.

In its sample, this clonotype was seen many times. V gene TRBV5-1 combines with J gene TRBJ1-1; tentatively, D is TRBD1 (5 bases). The CDR3 sequence is 14 residues long. Trimming took off 5 bases at V and 1 base at J, with 12 bases between the two ends. CDR1 and CDR2 from the germline V gene are SGHRS and YFSETQ. The CDR3 DNA follows: TGCGCCAGCAGTACCGGGACGGCGAACACTGAAGCTTTCTTT. Its translation: CASSTGTANTEAFF.

About this clonotype: A much bigger clone sits one base away, suggesting this may be a read error. CDR3 amino acids: CASSRSRSLSGNYGYTF. For the CDR3, the DNA is TGCGCCAGCAGCCGCTCGAGGAGCCTCTCCGGGAACTATGGCTACACCTTC. The V and J genes are TRBV5-1 and TRBJ1-2; no clear D. Trimming took off 4 bases at V and 2 bases at J, with 21 bases between the two ends. Germline CDR1 is SGHRS and CDR2 is YFSETQ. CDR3 length: 17 amino acids. The variable domain in full, completed from reference TRBV5-1 and TRBJ1-2, reads KAGVTQTPRYLIKTRGQQVTLSCSPISGHRSVSWYQQTPGQGLQFLFEYFSETQRNKGNFPGRFSGRQFSNSRSEMNVSTLELGDSALYLCASSRSRSLSGNYGYTFGSGTRLTVV.

This clonotype was detected many times. The V call is TRBV11-3, the J call TRBJ1-1, with D uncertain. The CDR3 loop spans 13 amino acids. The ends were cut back, 4 bases at V and 3 bases at J, with 9 bases in the middle. The germline gives CDR1 SGHNT, CDR2 YENEEA. The CDR3 DNA reads TGTGCCAGCAGCTCCTCTATCGACACTGAAGCTTTCTTT. Protein: CASSSSIDTEAFF.

This rearrangement joins TRBV9 to TRBJ1-4, with 7 nucleotides matching TRBD1. This CDR3 region has 17 residues. Germline V gene lookup returns CDR1 SGDLS and CDR2 YYNGEE. Unmatched junction bases numbered 8, after V lost 3 bases and J lost 0 bases. CDR3 nucleotide sequence: TGTGCCAGCAGCGACTCCCCCGGGACAGCAACTAATGAAAAACTGTTTTTT. Protein product: CASSDSPGTATNEKLFF.

This clonotype was seen a few times. The genes are TRBV18 and TRBJ1-4, with D uncertain. CDR3 length equals 15 residues. Germline lookup yields CDR1 KGHSH and CDR2 LQKENI. V was trimmed by 1 base and J by 0 bases, leaving 6 bases between them. The CDR3 region is CASSPRGPTNEKLFF. CDR3 nucleotide sequence: TGTGCCAGCTCACCACGGGGTCCAACTAATGAAAAACTGTTTTTT.

This clonotype was observed a few times. The rearrangement joins TRBV15 to TRBJ1-5; D unclear. Trimming removed 1 base from V and 5 bases from J, with 6 bases in between. Germline CDR1 is LNHNV and CDR2 is YYDKDF (reference sequence). The CDR3 sequence is 13 residues long. CDR3 sequence (DNA): TGTGCCACCAGCAGAGGCAGGTATCAGCCCCAGCATTTT. Translated: CATSRGRYQPQHF.

The gene calls are TRBV15 and TRBJ1-6; TRBD1 matches 9 bases. Germline V gene sequence: CDR1 LNHNV, CDR2 YYDKDF (reference sequence). The J segment lost 10 bases and the V segment lost 4 bases, leaving 20 bases of the junction unmatched. This CDR3 region has 19 residues. CDR3 region: CATSKGGSGGDRVGSPLHF. Written as DNA, the CDR3 is TGTGCCACCAGCAAAGGTGGTAGCGGGGGGGACAGGGTTGGCTCACCCCTCCACTTT.

This chain connects TRBV6-6 to TRBJ1-4, with TRBD1 as a possible D gene (6 bases). The CDR3 consists of 15 residues. V dropped 6 bases and J dropped 2 bases, with 13 bases sitting between them. The germline V gene has CDR1 MNHNY and CDR2 SVGAGI (reference sequence). This CDR3 reads CASRIRGATNEKLFF. For the CDR3, the DNA is TGTGCCAGCAGGATTCGGGGGGCCACTAATGAAAAACTGTTTTTT.

The CDR3 is CAIFSDSGQGISPQHF. The CDR3 region has the DNA TGTGCCATCTTCAGTGATTCTGGACAGGGGATAAGTCCCCAGCATTTT. The chain recombines TRBV10-3 with TRBJ1-5, with 9 bases aligning to TRBD1. With V trimmed by 8 bases and J by 10 bases, 18 bases remained unmatched. This CDR3 comprises 16 residues. CDR1 is ENHRY, CDR2 SYGVKD, per germline.

This clonotype occurred many times. This CDR3 reads CASRSEVSGANVLTF. The DNA of the CDR3 is TGTGCCAGCAGGTCAGAGGTCTCTGGGGCCAACGTCCTGACTTTC. The chain uses TRBV7-9 and TRBJ2-6; D remains unclear. The ends were cut back, 6 bases at V and 0 bases at J, with 9 bases in the middle. CDR3 length equals 15 residues. Germline V lookup: CDR1 SEHNR, CDR2 FQNEAQ (reference sequence).

In its sample, this clonotype was seen many times. J is TRBJ1-5 and V is TRBV2, with D perhaps matching TRBD1 (6 bases). There are 14 residues in the CDR3. Deletions cut 6 bases from V and 2 bases from J, with 11 bases between. Germline lookup yields CDR1 SNHLY and CDR2 FYNNEI. In DNA, the CDR3 is TGTGCCAGCAGACACAGGGACGGCAATCAGCCCCAGCATTTT. Encoded protein: CASRHRDGNQPQHF.

The rearrangement uses TRBV2 and TRBJ1-5; the D gene is possibly TRBD1 (5 bases). V shed 7 bases and J shed 3 bases, with 19 bases lying between them. The CDR3 covers 16 residues. From germline, CDR1 is SNHLY and CDR2 FYNNEI. The CDR3 loop is CASTQGQEKTNQPQHF. In DNA, the CDR3 is TGTGCCAGCACGCAGGGCCAGGAGAAGACCAATCAGCCCCAGCATTTT.

This clonotype appeared a few times. The genes are TRBV20-1 and TRBJ1-2; tentative D call: TRBD1 (6 bases). CDR1 is DFQATT and CDR2 is SNEGSKA in the germline V gene (reference sequence). Trimming removed 4 bases at V and 7 bases at J, with 7 bases between. CDR3 size: 10 residues. The CDR3 DNA sequence: TGCAGTGCTACAGGGGCTGGCTACACCTTC. Translating it yields CSATGAGYTF.

This clonotype was picked up many times. The chain uses TRBV25-1 and TRBJ2-5, with 7 bases matching TRBD1. The CDR3 contains 14 residues. Germline values: CDR1 MGHDK, CDR2 SYGVNS. With 3 bases clipped from V and 5 bases from J, the junction kept 6 bases outside the gene matches. For the CDR3, the DNA is TGTGCCAGCAGTGATCCGGACAGGCGGGAGACCCAGTACTTC. As protein: CASSDPDRRETQYF.

The rearrangement links TRBV19 to TRBJ1-2; the D gene is possibly TRBD1 (5 bases). V lost 5 bases and J lost 4, with 11 bases in between. CDR3 size: 13 residues. The germline V gene has CDR1 LNHDA and CDR2 SQIVND (reference sequence). CDR3: CASSRGRGYGYTF. CDR3 bases: TGTGCCAGTAGTCGGGGCAGAGGCTATGGCTACACCTTC.

This chain links TRBV12-3 or TRBV12-4 with TRBJ1-1; D uncertain. This CDR3 has 15 amino acids. The V end was cut by 4 bases, the J end by 0 bases, with 12 bases between. For the CDR3, the DNA is TGTGCCAGCAGTTCCGGCCGAGATCTGAACACTGAAGCTTTCTTT. Amino acids: CASSSGRDLNTEAFF.

This clonotype came up a few times. The V gene is TRBV11-2, the J gene TRBJ2-7; a weak D match, TRBD2 (6 bases). The V and J ends lost 1 base and 4 bases respectively, with 17 bases between them. The germline V gene has CDR1 SGHAT and CDR2 FQNNGV. This CDR3 is 16 amino acids long. Here the CDR3 reads CASSLGGRPGGYEQYF. The DNA of the CDR3 is TGTGCCAGCAGCTTAGGTGGTCGGCCCGGAGGGTACGAGCAGTACTTC. Variable domain in full (rest from reference TRBV11-2 and TRBJ2-7): EAGVAQSPRYKIIEKRQSVAFWCNPISGHATLYWYQQILGQGPKLLIQFQNNGVVDDSQLPKDRFSAERLKGVDSTLKIQPAKLEDSAVYLCASSLGGRPGGYEQYFGPGTRLTVT.

The gene calls are TRBV29-1 and TRBJ1-2, with a weak D call TRBD1 (5 bases). V lost 4 bases and J lost 6, with 9 bases in between. This CDR3 comprises 11 residues. The germline V gene encodes CDR1 SQVTM and CDR2 ANQGSEA. CDR3 bases: TGCAGCGTTGCCCAGGGAGATGGCTACACCTTC. Translated: CSVAQGDGYTF.